This TCR beta chain derives from a study of blood T cell repertoires in COVID-19 (dated by TCRdb to 2018 to 2020). About the investigation overall: For ImmuneRACE Cohort 3, a participant was defined as recovered based on two consecutive negative NP/OP PCR tests, clearance by a healthcare professional, or resolution of symptoms. The samples were drawn from the first 160 participants of the ongoing ImmuneRACE study and from some 1,300 subjects provided by 6 global collaborators. The prospective study material was composed of cDNA or gDNA derived from T cells, B-cell-depleted T cells, or PBMCs. Deeply sampled blood TCRbeta repertoires from subjects exposed to, actively infected with, or recovered from COVID-19 were included in the dataset. HLA class I and class II types, where available, came from metadata supplied by the sample provider rather than from assay-based typing. The repertoires were released in a freely available public database meant as a resource for research on the immune response to SARS-CoV-2. A de-identified subject ID, COVID-19 status, age in years and sex were almost always included in the sample metadata. The collaborator samples originated in the United States, Italy and Spain and spanned the acute and convalescent phases of COVID-19. Beyond this particular receptor, the publication reports: Clinical and demographic metadata were provided uncurated, with the amount varying by source and participant.

Reading the germline V gene (reference sequence) gives CDR1 SGHKS and CDR2 YYEKEE. V is shortened by 4 bases, J by 15 bases, and the region joining them spans 17 bases. Spanning cysteine to phenylalanine, the CDR3 consists of 12 amino acids. Here the CDR3 DNA is all that survives: 36 bases in frame from base 1. Participants in the prospective study were aged 18 to 89 years, lived in about two dozen United States geographic areas, and enrolled through a virtual design. In the prospective study, cohorts were assigned on the basis of participant-reported clinical history obtained from a screening survey and a study questionnaire. In the prospective study, whole blood, serum and a nasopharyngeal or oropharyngeal swab were collected from each participant by mobile phlebotomists. Prospective study participants could optionally give additional blood draws and questionnaires over an approximately 2-month period. Before DNA extraction, blood samples from the prospective study were shipped at room temperature or frozen.

TCRbeta CDR3 regions were amplified from genomic DNA by means of the immunoSEQ Assay, a bias-controlled multiplex PCR. The authors processed their data as follows. The number of nucleated cells in each sample was estimated by amplification of reference gene primers within the assay. To quantify the absolute abundance of each unique TCRbeta CDR3 rearrangement, sequence reads were collapsed and filtered. For each sample, productive Simpson clonality was calculated by taking the square root of Simpson's diversity index across productive rearrangements. Imported from immuneACCESS, the table was reduced by TCRdb to in-frame sequences with V and J called. These copies leave out some clones; in studies compared against another copy, an unresolved V gene accounts for under half, and the cause of the remainder is not known. Clonal size and the V and J genes are those of that table, whereas D and trimming came from the DNA. The sample has approximately 360,000 clones on record, 70% to 90% of them singletons. Of the sample, around 1.9% falls within the top ten clones.

Notes on this clone: No cognate antigen has been identified for it. The record has no base qualities; no much larger clone is one base away.

The rearrangement combines TRBV5-5 with TRBJ2-1; 5 matching bases give a weak D call of TRBD2. This receptor was identified in a man in his forties in a cohort exposed to, infected with or recovered from COVID-19 (not recorded which). The specimen was PBMCs or T cells enriched from blood (not recorded which). The DNA sequence follows: TGTGCCAGCAGCCCAGCGGACCGTTTGCTGTTCTTC. Translated, it reads CASSPADRLLFF.